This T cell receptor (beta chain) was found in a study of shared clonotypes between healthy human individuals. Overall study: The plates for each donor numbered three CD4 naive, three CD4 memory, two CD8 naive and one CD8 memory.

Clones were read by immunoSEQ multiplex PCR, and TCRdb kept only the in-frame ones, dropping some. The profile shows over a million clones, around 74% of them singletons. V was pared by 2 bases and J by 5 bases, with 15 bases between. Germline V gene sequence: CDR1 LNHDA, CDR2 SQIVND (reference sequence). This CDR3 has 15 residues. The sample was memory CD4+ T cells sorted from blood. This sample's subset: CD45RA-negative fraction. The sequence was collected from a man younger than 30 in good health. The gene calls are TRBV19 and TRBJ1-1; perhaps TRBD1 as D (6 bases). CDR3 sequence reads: CASSIRGPMGTEAFF. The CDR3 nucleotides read TGTGCCAGTAGTATACGGGGGCCCATGGGAACTGAAGCTTTCTTT.